This section outlines one TCR beta chain sequence together with its context. CDR3 length: 16 amino acids. CDR1 KGHSH and CDR2 LQKENI come from the germline V gene. The V and J ends lost 3 bases and 0 bases respectively, with 14 bases between them. This record belongs to a study of beta chain features in type 1 diabetes. As every portion of the isolated RNA was reverse transcribed, the sequencing read expressed TCRB transcripts. Method: immunoSEQ multiplex PCR; TCRdb's copy keeps in-frame clones and lacks some. The profile covers nearly 250,000 clones, with over 12% appearing a single time and around 0.026% taken by the ten largest.

Sequenced sample: naive CD4+ T cells from blood. The chain links TRBV18 to TRBJ1-1; TRBD1 might be the D (5 bases). The clonotype comes from a woman between 40 and 50 years old in good health. As DNA, the CDR3 is TGTGCCAGCTCACCTTTGACAGTTACCTTGAACACTGAAGCTTTCTTT. Protein product: CASSPLTVTLNTEAFF.